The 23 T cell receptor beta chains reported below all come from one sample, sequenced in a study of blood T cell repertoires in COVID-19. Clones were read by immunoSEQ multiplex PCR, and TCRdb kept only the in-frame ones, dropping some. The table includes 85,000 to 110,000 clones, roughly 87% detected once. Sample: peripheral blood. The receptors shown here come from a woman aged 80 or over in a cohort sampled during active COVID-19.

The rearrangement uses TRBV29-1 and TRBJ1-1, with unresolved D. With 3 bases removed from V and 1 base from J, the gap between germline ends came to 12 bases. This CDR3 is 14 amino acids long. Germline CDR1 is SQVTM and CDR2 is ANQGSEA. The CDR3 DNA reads TGCAGCGTTGATGTGCGGCTATCGAACACTGAAGCTTTCTTT. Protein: CSVDVRLSNTEAFF.

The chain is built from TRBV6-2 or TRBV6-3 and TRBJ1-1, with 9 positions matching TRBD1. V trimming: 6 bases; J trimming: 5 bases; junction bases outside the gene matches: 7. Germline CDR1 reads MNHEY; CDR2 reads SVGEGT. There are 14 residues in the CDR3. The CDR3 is CASSPQGARTEAFF. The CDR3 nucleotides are TGTGCCAGCAGCCCACAGGGGGCTCGTACTGAAGCTTTCTTT.

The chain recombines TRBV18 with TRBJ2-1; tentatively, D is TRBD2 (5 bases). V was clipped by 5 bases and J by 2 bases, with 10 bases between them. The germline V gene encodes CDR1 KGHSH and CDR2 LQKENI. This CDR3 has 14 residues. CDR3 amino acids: CASSGGTPYNEQFF. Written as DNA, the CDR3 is TGTGCCAGCTCAGGAGGTACCCCCTACAATGAGCAGTTCTTC. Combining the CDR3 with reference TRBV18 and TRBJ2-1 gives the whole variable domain NAGVMQNPRHLVRRRGQEARLRCSPMKGHSHVYWYRQLPEEGLKFMVYLQKENIIDESGMPKERFSAEFPKEGPSILRIQQVVRGDSAAYFCASSGGTPYNEQFFGPGTRLTVL.

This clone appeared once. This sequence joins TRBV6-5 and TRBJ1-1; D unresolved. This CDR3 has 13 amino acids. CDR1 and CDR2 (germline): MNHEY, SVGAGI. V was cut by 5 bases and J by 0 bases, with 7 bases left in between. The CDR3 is CASSIQLNTEAFF. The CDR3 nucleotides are TGTGCCAGCAGTATCCAATTGAACACTGAAGCTTTCTTT.

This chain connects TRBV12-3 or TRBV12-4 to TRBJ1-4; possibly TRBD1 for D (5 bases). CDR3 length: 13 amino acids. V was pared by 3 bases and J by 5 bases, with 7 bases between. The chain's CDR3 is CASSFGGNEKLFF. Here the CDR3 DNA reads TGTGCCAGCAGTTTTGGGGGGAATGAAAAACTGTTTTTT.

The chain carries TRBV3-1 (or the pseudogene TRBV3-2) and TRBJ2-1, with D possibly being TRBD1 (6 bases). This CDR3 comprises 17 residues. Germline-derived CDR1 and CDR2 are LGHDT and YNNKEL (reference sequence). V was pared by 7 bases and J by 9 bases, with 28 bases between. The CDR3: CASMLGAGSALNREQFF. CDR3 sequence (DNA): TGTGCCAGCATGCTGGGGGCCGGGTCGGCCCTCAACCGTGAGCAGTTCTTC.

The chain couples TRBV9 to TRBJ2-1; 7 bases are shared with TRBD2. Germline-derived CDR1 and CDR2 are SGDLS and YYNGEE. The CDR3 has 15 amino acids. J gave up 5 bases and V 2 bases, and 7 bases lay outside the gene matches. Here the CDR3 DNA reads TGTGCCAGCAGCGTCCACTGGGGAGGGGACAATGAGCAGTTCTTC. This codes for CASSVHWGGDNEQFF.

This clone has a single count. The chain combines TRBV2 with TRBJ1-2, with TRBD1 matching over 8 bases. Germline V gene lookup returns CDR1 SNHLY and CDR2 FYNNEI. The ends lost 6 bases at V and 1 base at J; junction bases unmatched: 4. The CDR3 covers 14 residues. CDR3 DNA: TGTGCCAGCAGGAAACAGGGGGATAACTATGGCTACACCTTC. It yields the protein CASRKQGDNYGYTF.

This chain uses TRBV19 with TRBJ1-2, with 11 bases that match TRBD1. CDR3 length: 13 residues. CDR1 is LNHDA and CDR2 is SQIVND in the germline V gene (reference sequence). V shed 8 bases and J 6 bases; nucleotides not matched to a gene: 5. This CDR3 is CASRRDRGDGYTF. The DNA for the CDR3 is TGTGCCAGTCGGAGGGACAGGGGGGATGGCTACACCTTC.

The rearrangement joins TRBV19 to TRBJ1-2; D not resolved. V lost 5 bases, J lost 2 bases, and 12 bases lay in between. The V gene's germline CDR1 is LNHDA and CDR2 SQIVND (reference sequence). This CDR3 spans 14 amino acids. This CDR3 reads CASSSRSLNYGYTF. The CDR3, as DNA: TGTGCCAGTAGTTCTCGGAGCCTAAACTATGGCTACACCTTC.

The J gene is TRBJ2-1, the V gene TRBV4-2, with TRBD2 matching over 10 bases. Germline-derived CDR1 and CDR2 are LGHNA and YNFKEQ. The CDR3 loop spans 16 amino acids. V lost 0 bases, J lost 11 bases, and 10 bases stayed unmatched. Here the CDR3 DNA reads TGTGCCAGCAGCCAAGATATAGCTAGCGGGAGTAGAAAGCAGTTCTTC. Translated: CASSQDIASGSRKQFF.

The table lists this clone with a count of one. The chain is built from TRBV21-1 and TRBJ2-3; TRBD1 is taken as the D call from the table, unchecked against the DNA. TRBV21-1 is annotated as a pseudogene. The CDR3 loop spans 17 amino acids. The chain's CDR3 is CASSKRADKPYTDTQYF. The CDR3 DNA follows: TGTGCCAGCAGCAAAAGGGCGGACAAACCGTACACAGATACGCAGTATTTT.

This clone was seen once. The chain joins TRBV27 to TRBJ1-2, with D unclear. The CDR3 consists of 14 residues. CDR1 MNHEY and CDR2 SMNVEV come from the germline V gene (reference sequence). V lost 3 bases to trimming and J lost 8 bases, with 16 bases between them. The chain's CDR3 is CASSLGAHGGGYTF. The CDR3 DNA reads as TGTGCCAGCAGTTTGGGAGCCCACGGCGGAGGCTACACCTTC.

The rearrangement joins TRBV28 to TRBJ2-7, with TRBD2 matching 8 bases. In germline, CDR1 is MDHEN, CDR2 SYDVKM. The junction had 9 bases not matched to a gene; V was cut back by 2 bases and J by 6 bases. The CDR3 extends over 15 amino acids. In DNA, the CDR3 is TGTGCCAGCAGTTTACTGCGGGAGGCTTTAGTCGAGCAGTACTTC. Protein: CASSLLREALVEQYF. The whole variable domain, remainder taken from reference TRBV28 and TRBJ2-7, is DVKVTQSSRYLVKRTGEKVFLECVQDMDHENMFWYRQDPGLGLRLIYFSYDVKMKEKGDIPEGYSVSREKKERFSLILESASTNQTSMYLCASSLLREALVEQYFGPGTRLTVT.

CDR3 nucleotides: TGTGCCAGCTCACCGGGACAGCCCCGCTACGAGCAGTACTTC. It encodes CASSPGQPRYEQYF. The rearrangement uses TRBV18 and TRBJ2-7, with 7 bases lining up with TRBD1. The CDR3 length is 14 residues. The V segment lost 3 bases and the J segment 3 bases; nucleotides outside the gene matches: 5. Looked up from germline, CDR1 is KGHSH and CDR2 is LQKENI.

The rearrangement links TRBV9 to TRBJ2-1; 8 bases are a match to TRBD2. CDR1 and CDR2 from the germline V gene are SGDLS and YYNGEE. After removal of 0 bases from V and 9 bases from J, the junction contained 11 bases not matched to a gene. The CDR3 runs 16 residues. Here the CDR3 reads CASSVDRGSGKSEQFF. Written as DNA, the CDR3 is TGTGCCAGCAGCGTAGACCGGGGTAGCGGGAAGTCTGAGCAGTTCTTC.

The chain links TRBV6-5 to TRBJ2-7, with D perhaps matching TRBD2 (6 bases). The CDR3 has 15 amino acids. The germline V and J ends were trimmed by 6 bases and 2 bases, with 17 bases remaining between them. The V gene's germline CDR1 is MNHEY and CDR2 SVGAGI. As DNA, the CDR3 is TGTGCCAGCAGAGCCCCCGGGAGTATGACCTACGAGCAGTACTTC. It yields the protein CASRAPGSMTYEQYF.

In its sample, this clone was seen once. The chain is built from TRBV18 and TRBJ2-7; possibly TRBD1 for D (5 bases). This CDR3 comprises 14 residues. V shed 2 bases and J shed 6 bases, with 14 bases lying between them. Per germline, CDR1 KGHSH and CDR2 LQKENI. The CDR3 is CASSPGSREGEQYF. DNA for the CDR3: TGTGCCAGCTCACCAGGCAGCAGGGAAGGCGAGCAGTACTTC.

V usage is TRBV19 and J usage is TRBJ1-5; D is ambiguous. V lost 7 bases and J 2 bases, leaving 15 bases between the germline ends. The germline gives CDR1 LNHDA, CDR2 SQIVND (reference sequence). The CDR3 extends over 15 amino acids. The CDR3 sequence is CASTTLARGNQPQHF. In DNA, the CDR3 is TGTGCCAGTACCACTCTCGCCCGGGGCAATCAGCCCCAGCATTTT.

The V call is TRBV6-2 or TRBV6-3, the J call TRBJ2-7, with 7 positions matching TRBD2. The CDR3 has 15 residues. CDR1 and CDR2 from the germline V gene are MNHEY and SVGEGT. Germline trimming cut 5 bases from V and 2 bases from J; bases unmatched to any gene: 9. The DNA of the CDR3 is TGTGCCAGCAGTCAAACCGGGACTATGACCTACGAGCAGTACTTC. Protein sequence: CASSQTGTMTYEQYF.

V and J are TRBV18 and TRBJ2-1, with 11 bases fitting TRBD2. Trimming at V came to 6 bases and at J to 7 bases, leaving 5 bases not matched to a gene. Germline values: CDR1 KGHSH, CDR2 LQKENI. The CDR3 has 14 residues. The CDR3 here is CASSTTSGTNEQFF. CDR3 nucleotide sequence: TGTGCCAGCTCCACGACTAGCGGGACGAATGAGCAGTTCTTC.

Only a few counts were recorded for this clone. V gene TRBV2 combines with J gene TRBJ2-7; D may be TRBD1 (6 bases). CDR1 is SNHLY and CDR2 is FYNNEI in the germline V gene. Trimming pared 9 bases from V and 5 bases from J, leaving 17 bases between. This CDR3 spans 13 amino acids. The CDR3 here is CARKGESNNEQYF. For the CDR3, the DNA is TGTGCCAGGAAGGGGGAAAGCAACAACGAGCAGTACTTC.

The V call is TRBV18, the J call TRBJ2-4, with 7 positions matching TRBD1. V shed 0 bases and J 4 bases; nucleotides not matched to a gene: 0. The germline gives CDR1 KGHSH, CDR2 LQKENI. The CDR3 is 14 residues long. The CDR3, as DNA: TGTGCCAGCTCACCACCGGGACAGAAAAACATTCAGTACTTC. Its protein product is CASSPPGQKNIQYF.